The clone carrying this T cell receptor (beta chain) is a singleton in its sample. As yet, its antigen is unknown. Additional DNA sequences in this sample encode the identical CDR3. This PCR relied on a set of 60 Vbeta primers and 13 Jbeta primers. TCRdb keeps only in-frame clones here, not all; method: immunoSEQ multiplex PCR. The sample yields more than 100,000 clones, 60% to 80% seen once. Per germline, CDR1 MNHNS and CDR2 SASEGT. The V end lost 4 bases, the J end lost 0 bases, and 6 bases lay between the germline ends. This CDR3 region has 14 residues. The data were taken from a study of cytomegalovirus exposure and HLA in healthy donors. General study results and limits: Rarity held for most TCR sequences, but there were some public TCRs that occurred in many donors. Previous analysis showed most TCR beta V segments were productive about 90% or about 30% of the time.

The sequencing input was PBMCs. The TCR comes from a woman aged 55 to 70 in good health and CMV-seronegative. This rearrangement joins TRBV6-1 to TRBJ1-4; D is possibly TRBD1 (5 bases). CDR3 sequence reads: CASSGRATNEKLFF. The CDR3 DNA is TGTGCCAGCAGTGGCAGGGCAACTAATGAAAAACTGTTTTTT.